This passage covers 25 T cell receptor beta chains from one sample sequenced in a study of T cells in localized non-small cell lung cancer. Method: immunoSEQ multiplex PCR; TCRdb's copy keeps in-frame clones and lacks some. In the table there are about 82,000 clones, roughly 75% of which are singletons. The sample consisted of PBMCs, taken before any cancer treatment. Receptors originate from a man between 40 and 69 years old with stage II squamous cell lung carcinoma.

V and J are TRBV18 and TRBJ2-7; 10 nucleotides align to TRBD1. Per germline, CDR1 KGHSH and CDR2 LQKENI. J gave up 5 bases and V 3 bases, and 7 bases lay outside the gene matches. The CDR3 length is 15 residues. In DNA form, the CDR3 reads TGTGCCAGCTCACCGGAGAGACAGGGGGCTAACGAGCAGTACTTC. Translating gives CASSPERQGANEQYF.

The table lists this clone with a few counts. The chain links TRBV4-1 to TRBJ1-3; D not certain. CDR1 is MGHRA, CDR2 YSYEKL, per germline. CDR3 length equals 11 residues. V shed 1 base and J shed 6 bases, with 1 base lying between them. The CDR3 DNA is TGCGCCAGCAGCCAAGCAAACACCATATATTTT. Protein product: CASSQANTIYF.

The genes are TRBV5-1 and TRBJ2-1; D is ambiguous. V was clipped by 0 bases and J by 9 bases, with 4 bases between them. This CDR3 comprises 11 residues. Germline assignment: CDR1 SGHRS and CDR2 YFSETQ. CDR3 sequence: CASSLGAEQFF. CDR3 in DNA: TGCGCCAGCAGCTTGGGGGCTGAGCAGTTCTTC. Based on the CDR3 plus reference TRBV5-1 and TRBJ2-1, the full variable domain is KAGVTQTPRYLIKTRGQQVTLSCSPISGHRSVSWYQQTPGQGLQFLFEYFSETQRNKGNFPGRFSGRQFSNSRSEMNVSTLELGDSALYLCASSLGAEQFFGPGTRLTVL.

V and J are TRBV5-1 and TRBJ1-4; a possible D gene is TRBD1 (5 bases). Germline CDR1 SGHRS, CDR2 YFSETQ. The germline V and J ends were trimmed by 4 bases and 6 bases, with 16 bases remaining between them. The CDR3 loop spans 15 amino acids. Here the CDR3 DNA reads TGCGCCAGCAGCCCCGGTGTCGGAGGGGATGAAAAACTGTTTTTT. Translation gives CASSPGVGGDEKLFF.

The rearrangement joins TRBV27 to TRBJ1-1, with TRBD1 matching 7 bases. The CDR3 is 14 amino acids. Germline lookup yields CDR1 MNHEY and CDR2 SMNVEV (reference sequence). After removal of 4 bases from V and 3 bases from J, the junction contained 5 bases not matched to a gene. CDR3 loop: CASSYKGAYTEAFF. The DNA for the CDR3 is TGTGCCAGCAGTTATAAGGGGGCGTACACTGAAGCTTTCTTT.

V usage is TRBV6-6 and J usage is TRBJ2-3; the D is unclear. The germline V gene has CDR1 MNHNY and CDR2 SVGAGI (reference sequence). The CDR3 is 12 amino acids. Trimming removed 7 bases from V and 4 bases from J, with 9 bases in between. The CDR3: CASTLPPDTQYF. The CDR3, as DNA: TGTGCCAGCACTCTCCCCCCAGATACGCAGTATTTT.

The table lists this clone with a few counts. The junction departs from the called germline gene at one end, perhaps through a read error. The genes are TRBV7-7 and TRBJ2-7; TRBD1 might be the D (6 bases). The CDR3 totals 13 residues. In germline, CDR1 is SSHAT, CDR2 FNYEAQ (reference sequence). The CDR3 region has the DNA TGTGCTAGCAGCCCGACAGGTCCCTACGAGCAGTACTTC. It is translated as CASSPTGPYEQYF.

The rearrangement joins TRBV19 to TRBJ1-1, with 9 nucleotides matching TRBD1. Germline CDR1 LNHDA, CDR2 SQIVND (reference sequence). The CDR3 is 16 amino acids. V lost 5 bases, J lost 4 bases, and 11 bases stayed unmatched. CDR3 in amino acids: CASSARTGAGGTEAFF. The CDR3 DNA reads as TGTGCCAGTAGTGCCCGGACAGGGGCTGGGGGCACTGAAGCTTTCTTT.

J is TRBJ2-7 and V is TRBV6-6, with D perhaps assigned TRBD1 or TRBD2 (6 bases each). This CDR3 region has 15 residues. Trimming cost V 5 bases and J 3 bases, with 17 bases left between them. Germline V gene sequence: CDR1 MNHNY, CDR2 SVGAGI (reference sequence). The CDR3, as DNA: TGTGCCAGCAGTCTTCAAGGGGGACTTAACTACGAGCAGTACTTC. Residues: CASSLQGGLNYEQYF.

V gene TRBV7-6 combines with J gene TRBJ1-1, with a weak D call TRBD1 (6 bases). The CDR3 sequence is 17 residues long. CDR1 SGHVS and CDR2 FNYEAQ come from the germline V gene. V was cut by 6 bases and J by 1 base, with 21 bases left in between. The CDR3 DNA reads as TGTGCCAGCAGTAAATCCTTCCGGGGGCGAGGGAACACTGAAGCTTTCTTT. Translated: CASSKSFRGRGNTEAFF.

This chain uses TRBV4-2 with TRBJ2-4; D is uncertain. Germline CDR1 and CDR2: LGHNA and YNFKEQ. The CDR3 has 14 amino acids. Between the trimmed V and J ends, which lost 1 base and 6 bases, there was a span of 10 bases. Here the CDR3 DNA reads TGTGCCAGCAGCCAAGTCCTATGGGGAAACATTCAGTACTTC. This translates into CASSQVLWGNIQYF.

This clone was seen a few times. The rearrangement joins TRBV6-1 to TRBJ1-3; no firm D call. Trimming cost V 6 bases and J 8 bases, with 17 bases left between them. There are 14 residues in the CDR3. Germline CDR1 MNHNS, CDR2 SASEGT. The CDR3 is CASRRDQPGDTIYF. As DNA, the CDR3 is TGTGCCAGCAGGAGAGATCAACCTGGGGACACCATATATTTT.

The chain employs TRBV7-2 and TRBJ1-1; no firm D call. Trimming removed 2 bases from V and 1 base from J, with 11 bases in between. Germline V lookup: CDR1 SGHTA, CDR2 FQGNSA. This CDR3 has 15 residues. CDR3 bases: TGTGCCAGCAGCTTAAGGGTCGGGAGGAACACTGAAGCTTTCTTT. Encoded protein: CASSLRVGRNTEAFF.

The CDR3 reads CASSLVRGGDGYTF. The CDR3 DNA reads TGTGCCAGCAGCTTAGTAAGAGGGGGCGATGGCTACACCTTC. This rearrangement joins TRBV11-2 to TRBJ1-2; 7 bases map to TRBD1. The CDR3 totals 14 residues. The junction had 5 bases not matched to a gene; V was cut back by 1 base and J by 6 bases. In germline, CDR1 is SGHAT, CDR2 FQNNGV.

The CDR3 loop reads CASSGSGNQETQYF. CDR3 sequence (DNA): TGTGCCAGCAGCGGTAGCGGGAACCAAGAGACCCAGTACTTC. The V gene is TRBV9, the J gene TRBJ2-5; 8 bases are shared with TRBD2. The junction had 1 base not matched to a gene; V was cut back by 3 bases and J by 0 bases. Germline CDR1 and CDR2: SGDLS and YYNGEE. CDR3 size: 14 residues.

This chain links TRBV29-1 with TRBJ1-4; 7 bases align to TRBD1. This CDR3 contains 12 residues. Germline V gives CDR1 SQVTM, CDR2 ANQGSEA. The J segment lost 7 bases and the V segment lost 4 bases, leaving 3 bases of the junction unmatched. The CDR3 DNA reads TGCAGCGTTGGTACAGGGGCTGAAAAACTGTTTTTT. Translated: CSVGTGAEKLFF.

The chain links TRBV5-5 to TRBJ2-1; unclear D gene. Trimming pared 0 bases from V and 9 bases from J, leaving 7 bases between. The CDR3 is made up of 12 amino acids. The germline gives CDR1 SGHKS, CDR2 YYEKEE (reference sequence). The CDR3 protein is CASSLVTGEQFF. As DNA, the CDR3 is TGTGCCAGCAGCTTGGTAACGGGTGAGCAGTTCTTC.

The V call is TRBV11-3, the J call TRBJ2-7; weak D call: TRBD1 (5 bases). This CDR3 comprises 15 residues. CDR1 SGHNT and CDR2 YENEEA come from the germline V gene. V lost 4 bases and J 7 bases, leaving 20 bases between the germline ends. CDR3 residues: CASSSQGLKGEEQYF. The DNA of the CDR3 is TGTGCCAGCAGCTCCCAGGGTCTTAAAGGGGAAGAGCAGTACTTC.

The CDR3, as DNA: TGCGCCAGCAGCCAAGATGTGGGCGTTAAATCTAGCACAGATACGCAGTATTTT. Amino acids: CASSQDVGVKSSTDTQYF. This sequence joins TRBV4-1 and TRBJ2-3, with unresolved D. Germline V gene data show CDR1 as MGHRA and CDR2 as YSYEKL. The CDR3 is 18 amino acids. Between the trimmed V and J ends, which lost 0 bases and 0 bases, there was a span of 16 bases.

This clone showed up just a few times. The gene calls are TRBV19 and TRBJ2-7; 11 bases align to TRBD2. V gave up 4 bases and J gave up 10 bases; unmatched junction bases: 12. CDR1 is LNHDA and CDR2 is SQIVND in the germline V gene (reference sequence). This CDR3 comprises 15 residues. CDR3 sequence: CASSSGTSGAWGQYF. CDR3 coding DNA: TGTGCCAGTAGTAGCGGGACTAGCGGAGCCTGGGGACAGTACTTC. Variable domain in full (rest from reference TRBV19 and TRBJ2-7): DGGITQSPKYLFRKEGQNVTLSCEQNLNHDAMYWYRQDPGQGLRLIYYSQIVNDFQKGDIAEGYSVSREKKESFPLTVTSAQKNPTAFYLCASSSGTSGAWGQYFGPGTRLTVT.

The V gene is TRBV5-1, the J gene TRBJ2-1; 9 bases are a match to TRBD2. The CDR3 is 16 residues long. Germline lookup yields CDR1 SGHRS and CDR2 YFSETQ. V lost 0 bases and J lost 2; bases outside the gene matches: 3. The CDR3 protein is CASSLDGTSPYNEQFF. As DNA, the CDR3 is TGCGCCAGCAGCTTGGATGGGACTAGCCCCTACAATGAGCAGTTCTTC.

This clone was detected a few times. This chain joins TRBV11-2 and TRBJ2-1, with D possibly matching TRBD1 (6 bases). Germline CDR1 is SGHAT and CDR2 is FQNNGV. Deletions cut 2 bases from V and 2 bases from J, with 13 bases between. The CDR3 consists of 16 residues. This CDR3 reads CASSLLTGRTYNEQFF. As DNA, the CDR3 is TGTGCCAGCAGCTTACTCACAGGGCGGACCTACAATGAGCAGTTCTTC.

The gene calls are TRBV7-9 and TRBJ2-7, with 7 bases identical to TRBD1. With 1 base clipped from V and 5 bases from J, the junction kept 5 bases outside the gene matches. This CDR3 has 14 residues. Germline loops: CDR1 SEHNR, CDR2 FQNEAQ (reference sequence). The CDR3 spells CASSLEGALDEQYF. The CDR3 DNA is TGTGCCAGCAGCTTAGAGGGGGCGCTGGACGAGCAGTACTTC.

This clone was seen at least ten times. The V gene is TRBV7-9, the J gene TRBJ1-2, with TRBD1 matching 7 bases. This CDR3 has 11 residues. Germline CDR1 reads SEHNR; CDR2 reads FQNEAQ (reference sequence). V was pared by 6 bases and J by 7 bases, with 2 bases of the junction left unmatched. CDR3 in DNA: TGTGCCAGCAGTTACAGGGGTGGCTACACCTTC. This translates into CASSYRGGYTF.

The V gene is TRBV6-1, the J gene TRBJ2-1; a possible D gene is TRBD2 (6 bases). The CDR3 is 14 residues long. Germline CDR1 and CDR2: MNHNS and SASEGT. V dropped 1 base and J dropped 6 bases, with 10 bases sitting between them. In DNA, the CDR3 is TGTGCCAGCAGTGAAGGGCTAGCGAGCAATGAGCAGTTCTTC. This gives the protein CASSEGLASNEQFF.